These 22 T cell receptor beta chains were sequenced from one sample in a study of shared clonotypes between healthy human individuals. Sequencing used immunoSEQ multiplex PCR; TCRdb keeps in-frame clones, though not all of them. This sample has about a million clones, with around three quarters found just once. The sample was memory CD4+ T cells sorted from blood. Subset here: CD45RA-negative fraction. These receptors came from a man younger than 35 in good health.

The chain couples TRBV18 to TRBJ2-7, with 15 positions matching TRBD2. V lost 3 bases, J lost 5 bases, and 8 bases stayed unmatched. Per germline, CDR1 KGHSH and CDR2 LQKENI. The CDR3 contains 17 residues. The CDR3 DNA is TGTGCCAGCTCACCTCCGGGACTAGCGGGGGGTATAGACGAGCAGTACTTC. It specifies CASSPPGLAGGIDEQYF. Filled out from reference TRBV18 and TRBJ2-7, the complete variable domain reads NAGVMQNPRHLVRRRGQEARLRCSPMKGHSHVYWYRQLPEEGLKFMVYLQKENIIDESGMPKERFSAEFPKEGPSILRIQQVVRGDSAAYFCASSPPGLAGGIDEQYFGPGTRLTVT.

A note on this clone: Other DNA variants within this sample encode the same CDR3. The rearrangement uses TRBV11-2 and TRBJ1-1; unclear D gene. V lost 1 base to trimming and J lost 1 base, with 7 bases between them. CDR3 length: 14 residues. The germline V gene encodes CDR1 SGHAT and CDR2 FQNNGV. The CDR3 loop reads CASSLGVGNTEAFF. CDR3 in DNA: TGTGCCAGCAGCTTAGGCGTCGGGAACACTGAAGCTTTCTTT.

The genes are TRBV10-3 and TRBJ2-2; TRBD2 matches 8 bases. This CDR3 is 17 amino acids long. Germline V CDR1 and CDR2: ENHRY, SYGVKD. The J segment lost 1 base and the V segment lost 3 bases, leaving 7 bases of the junction unmatched. The CDR3 loop reads CAISDSAGVGNTGELFF. The CDR3 nucleotides are TGTGCCATCAGTGATTCAGCGGGAGTGGGGAACACCGGGGAGCTGTTTTTT.

The CDR3 nucleotides read TGTGCCAGCAGCTCCGTTGCAAGCAATCAGCCCCAGCATTTT. It is translated as CASSSVASNQPQHF. The chain employs TRBV7-6 and TRBJ1-5; D is ambiguous. Trimming took off 4 bases at V and 1 base at J, with 8 bases between the two ends. The CDR3 covers 14 residues. Germline CDR1 is SGHVS and CDR2 is FNYEAQ.

The gene calls are TRBV5-1 and TRBJ2-1; 7 nucleotides line up with TRBD1. The V gene end was trimmed by 4 bases and the J gene end by 6 bases; junction bases not matched to a gene: 7. CDR1 is SGHRS and CDR2 is YFSETQ in the germline V gene. The CDR3 consists of 14 residues. This chain's CDR3 is CASSPRSGGNEQFF. In DNA form, the CDR3 reads TGCGCCAGCAGCCCAAGGTCAGGGGGCAATGAGCAGTTCTTC.

The chain combines TRBV6-6 with TRBJ2-5; D is possibly TRBD2 (6 bases). The J call may be wrong; the DNA end is better matched by TRBJ2-7. Per the germline V gene, CDR1 is MNHNY and CDR2 is SVGAGI (reference sequence). The CDR3 sequence is 12 residues long. CDR3 sequence (DNA): TGTGCCAGCAGTTACATGGGGGGCGAGCAGTACTTC. As protein: CASSYMGGEQYF.

This clone appeared a few times. The CDR3 bases are TGTGCGCAAAAGCGGGAGTGGCAGGAGACCCAGTACTTC. Its translation is CAQKREWQETQYF. This sequence joins TRBV2 and TRBJ2-5, with 8 bases that match TRBD2. This CDR3 is built from 13 residues. Germline loops: CDR1 SNHLY, CDR2 FYNNEI. The variable domain in full, with the rest retrieved from reference TRBV2 and TRBJ2-5, is EPEVTQTPSHQVTQMGQEVILRCVPISNHLYFYWYRQILGQKVEFLVSFYNNEISEKSEIFDDQFSVERPDGSNFTLKIRSTKLEDSAMYFCAQKREWQETQYFGPGTRLLVL.

This chain connects TRBV9 to TRBJ2-1; TRBD2 might be the D (6 bases). The CDR3 contains 14 residues. CDR1 and CDR2 (germline): SGDLS, YYNGEE. V was shortened by 3 bases and J by 3 bases, with 10 bases between the two germline ends. The CDR3 here is CASSGPGVYNEQFF. For the CDR3, the DNA is TGTGCCAGCAGCGGACCGGGAGTCTACAATGAGCAGTTCTTC.

The chain joins TRBV18 to TRBJ1-5; TRBD1 aligns across 10 bases. Trimming removed 6 bases from V and 3 bases from J; junction bases left unmatched: 5. CDR1 KGHSH and CDR2 LQKENI come from the germline V gene. The CDR3 loop spans 15 amino acids. The CDR3 DNA is TGTGCCAGCTCGTCCGGGACAGGGGTCAATCAGCCCCAGCATTTT. Amino acids: CASSSGTGVNQPQHF.

The genes are TRBV5-1 and TRBJ1-1; TRBD1 aligns across 9 bases. The CDR3 covers 16 residues. After removal of 0 bases from V and 1 base from J, the junction contained 4 bases not matched to a gene. CDR1 is SGHRS and CDR2 is YFSETQ in the germline V gene. This chain's CDR3 is CASSLGPGQGNTEAFF. For the CDR3, the DNA is TGCGCCAGCAGCTTGGGTCCGGGACAGGGGAACACTGAAGCTTTCTTT.

This chain joins TRBV7-6 and TRBJ2-1; maybe TRBD2 (5 bases). The CDR3 is 15 residues long. Germline CDR1 and CDR2: SGHVS and FNYEAQ. The V end lost 6 bases, the J end lost 7 bases, and 19 bases lay between the germline ends. The chain's CDR3 is CASSNGLLKGNEQFF. The CDR3 DNA sequence: TGTGCCAGCAGTAACGGACTCCTAAAAGGGAATGAGCAGTTCTTC.

V usage is TRBV4-3 and J usage is TRBJ1-6; 7 bases are a match to TRBD1. This CDR3 comprises 15 residues. CDR1 LGHNA and CDR2 YSLEER come from the germline V gene. The V gene end was trimmed by 8 bases and the J gene end by 0 bases; junction bases not matched to a gene: 4. Here the CDR3 DNA reads TGCGCCAGCGGGCCAGGGGGCTCCTATAATTCACCCCTCCACTTT. Its protein product is CASGPGGSYNSPLHF.

This chain links TRBV6-5 with TRBJ1-1; D unclear. This CDR3 has 14 residues. The ends were cut back, 4 bases at V and 1 base at J, with 10 bases in the middle. Germline values: CDR1 MNHEY, CDR2 SVGAGI. CDR3 DNA: TGTGCCAGCAGTTCGCCACACAGGAACACTGAAGCTTTCTTT. This codes for CASSSPHRNTEAFF.

The chain carries TRBV5-1 and TRBJ2-1; TRBD2 agrees at 12 bases. Germline values: CDR1 SGHRS, CDR2 YFSETQ. This CDR3 is 16 amino acids long. The V gene end was trimmed by 4 bases and the J gene end by 8 bases; junction bases not matched to a gene: 10. The CDR3 DNA sequence: TGCGCCAGCAGCGGGATGGGGCTAGCGGGAGGGCATGAGCAGTTCTTC. It specifies CASSGMGLAGGHEQFF.

The rearrangement links TRBV11-1 to TRBJ2-1; TRBD2 matches at 8 bases. This CDR3 comprises 17 residues. The V and J ends lost 4 bases and 3 bases, in that order; junction bases with no gene match: 11. CDR1 SGHAT and CDR2 FQDESV come from the germline V gene (reference sequence). This CDR3 reads CASSSPRSGRGYNEQFF. As DNA, the CDR3 is TGTGCCAGCAGCTCGCCCCGCAGCGGGAGAGGCTACAATGAGCAGTTCTTC.

The V gene is TRBV18, the J gene TRBJ1-1; 11 bases are a match to TRBD1. The V segment lost 2 bases and the J segment 4 bases; nucleotides outside the gene matches: 6. The CDR3 runs 16 residues. Germline loops: CDR1 KGHSH, CDR2 LQKENI. CDR3 in amino acids: CASSPVGQGAGTEAFF. CDR3 DNA: TGTGCCAGCTCACCAGTAGGACAGGGGGCCGGCACTGAAGCTTTCTTT.

V usage is TRBV5-1 and J usage is TRBJ2-3; a weak D match, TRBD2 (6 bases). V was cut by 6 bases and J by 1 base, with 15 bases left in between. This CDR3 region has 15 residues. Germline CDR1 and CDR2: SGHRS and YFSETQ. CDR3 loop: CASTPSSVGTDTQYF. In DNA form, the CDR3 reads TGCGCCAGCACCCCCTCTAGCGTCGGCACAGATACGCAGTATTTT.

This clone was detected ten times or more. V is TRBV9 and J is TRBJ1-2; a weak D match, TRBD1 (5 bases). The V gene's germline CDR1 is SGDLS and CDR2 YYNGEE. CDR3 length equals 15 residues. V was clipped by 0 bases and J by 5 bases, with 14 bases between them. The CDR3, as DNA: TGTGCCAGCAGCGTAGACCGCGACAGTAGATATGGCTACACCTTC. Encoded protein: CASSVDRDSRYGYTF.

The chain carries TRBV7-2 and TRBJ1-2, with D uncertain. Trimming left V 5 bases short and J 8 bases short, with 21 bases between. Germline lookup yields CDR1 SGHTA and CDR2 FQGNSA. This CDR3 contains 15 residues. The CDR3 DNA reads TGTGCCAGCAGCCTATTATTGATAGACCGTGAAGGCTACACCTTC. It specifies CASSLLLIDREGYTF.

J is TRBJ1-2 and V is TRBV2; tentative D call: TRBD1 (5 bases). Trimming stripped 6 bases from V and 0 bases from J, with 11 bases between. The CDR3 runs 14 residues. Germline CDR1 reads SNHLY; CDR2 reads FYNNEI. The CDR3 DNA sequence: TGTGCCAGCAGGAACACAGGATCTAACTATGGCTACACCTTC. It specifies CASRNTGSNYGYTF. The entire variable domain, with the rest obtained from reference TRBV2 and TRBJ1-2, is as follows: EPEVTQTPSHQVTQMGQEVILRCVPISNHLYFYWYRQILGQKVEFLVSFYNNEISEKSEIFDDQFSVERPDGSNFTLKIRSTKLEDSAMYFCASRNTGSNYGYTFGSGTRLTVV.

The chain's CDR3 is CASRTGTYGYTF. Written as DNA, the CDR3 is TGTGCCAGCAGGACAGGGACCTATGGCTACACCTTC. V and J are TRBV6-1 and TRBJ1-2, with TRBD1 matching 7 bases. The V segment lost 6 bases and the J segment 4 bases; nucleotides outside the gene matches: 2. This CDR3 region has 12 residues. Per germline, CDR1 MNHNS and CDR2 SASEGT.

The rearrangement links TRBV11-2 to TRBJ1-3; D uncertain. This CDR3 spans 15 amino acids. Germline V gene data show CDR1 as SGHAT and CDR2 as FQNNGV. V gave up 2 bases and J gave up 4 bases, with 12 bases separating them. The CDR3: CASSLTTALGNTIYF. In nucleotides, the CDR3 is TGTGCCAGCAGCTTAACAACAGCTCTAGGAAACACCATATATTTT.